What follows is one T cell receptor (beta chain) and its context. These data belong to a study of cytomegalovirus exposure and HLA in healthy donors. Study overall: Genetic ancestry analysis placed over 65% of the 398 donors that were genotyped in the Caucasian-associated cluster.

Between the trimmed V and J ends, which lost 3 bases and 1 base, there was a span of 19 bases. Looked up from germline, CDR1 is SGHNT and CDR2 is YYREEE (reference sequence). CDR3 length: 17 amino acids. The primer mix had 60 Vbeta and 13 Jbeta primers. Some clones are missing from TCRdb's copy, which holds only in-frame ones; the method was immunoSEQ multiplex PCR. The sample lists around 170,000 clones, around 76% occurring once. Source material: PBMCs. The V and J genes are TRBV5-4 and TRBJ1-2; D is unresolved. The TCR was taken from a woman aged 25-40 years in good health and CMV-seropositive. In DNA, the CDR3 is TGTGCCAGCAGCTCCCTCGGAAGCGTGGCGGTTAACTATGGCTACACCTTC. Its translation: CASSSLGSVAVNYGYTF.